The 29 T cell receptor beta chains given below trace back to one sample, sequenced in a study of T cell repertoires in cytomegalovirus infection. TCRdb analysed the reads with MiXCR anew, one entry per CDR3 protein. The table lists hundreds of thousands of distinct CDR3 sequences, roughly 34% of them singletons. These TCRs' antigens remain unknown. The input for sequencing was cultured PBMCs, taken from culture after CMV antigen stimulation. These receptors came from a human donor in good health (CMV status not recorded). Some clones in this sample may be carry-over from other donors' samples.

This clonotype was counted a few times. The chain recombines TRBV18 with TRBJ1-1; D might be TRBD1 (5 bases). This CDR3 spans 16 amino acids. Per the germline V gene, CDR1 is KGHSH and CDR2 is LQKENI. V was trimmed by 3 bases and J by 7 bases, leaving 21 bases between them. Here the CDR3 reads CASSPSKWGAEGEAFF. CDR3 coding DNA: TGTGCCAGCTCACCCAGTAAATGGGGCGCCGAGGGTGAAGCTTTCTTT. Full variable domain (remainder filled in from reference TRBV18 and TRBJ1-1): NAGVMQNPRHLVRRRGQEARLRCSPMKGHSHVYWYRQLPEEGLKFMVYLQKENIIDESGMPKERFSAEFPKEGPSILRIQQVVRGDSAAYFCASSPSKWGAEGEAFFGQGTRLTVV.

A few counts support this clonotype. The chain is built from TRBV2 and TRBJ2-1; 8 nucleotides line up with TRBD2. Per the germline V gene, CDR1 is SNHLY and CDR2 is FYNNEI. The V and J ends lost 4 bases and 3 bases, in that order; junction bases with no gene match: 8. The CDR3 loop spans 16 amino acids. The CDR3 loop reads CASSGPSGSVYNEQFF. The DNA of the CDR3 is TGTGCCAGCAGTGGACCAAGCGGGAGCGTCTACAATGAGCAGTTCTTC. Complete variable domain (other parts from reference TRBV2 and TRBJ2-1): EPEVTQTPSHQVTQMGQEVILRCVPISNHLYFYWYRQILGQKVEFLVSFYNNEISEKSEIFDDQFSVERPDGSNFTLKIRSTKLEDSAMYFCASSGPSGSVYNEQFFGPGTRLTVL.

This chain connects TRBV5-1 to TRBJ2-7, with a tentative D call TRBD1 (5 bases). The V end lost 9 bases, the J end lost 1 base, and 17 bases lay between the germline ends. The CDR3 totals 14 residues. Germline V gives CDR1 SGHRS, CDR2 YFSETQ. CDR3 amino acids: CATSTRDRSYEQYV. CDR3 in DNA: TGCGCCACCTCAACCCGAGACAGATCCTACGAGCAGTACGTC.

The chain couples TRBV6-2 or TRBV6-3 to TRBJ2-7; D is possibly TRBD2 (6 bases). This CDR3 spans 12 amino acids. The germline V gene has CDR1 MNHEY and CDR2 SVGEGT. Trimming took 7 bases from V and 6 from J, leaving 13 bases between them. The CDR3, as DNA: TGTGCCAGCACCCACGGGGGTTCCGAGCAGTACTTC. This sequence encodes CASTHGGSEQYF.

This clonotype turned up a few times. An end of the junction differs from the germline gene, which may be a read error. The genes are TRBV6-6 and TRBJ2-1; no reliable D call. The CDR3 contains 12 residues. Germline V lookup: CDR1 MNHNY, CDR2 SVGAGI (reference sequence). The CDR3 DNA sequence: TGTGCCAGCAGTAACTCCCGGGATGAGCAGTTCTTC. It codes for CASSNSRDEQFF.

This clonotype has only a few counts. J is TRBJ2-7 and V is TRBV7-2, with 12 bases matching TRBD2. The CDR3 spans 16 residues. The germline V gene has CDR1 SGHTA and CDR2 FQGNSA. Trimming cost V 4 bases and J 4 bases; bases outside gene matches: 8. The CDR3 DNA sequence: TGTGCCAGCAGCTACCAACTAGCGGGAGGTCCGTACGAGCAGTACTTC. Translated, it gives CASSYQLAGGPYEQYF.

The J gene is TRBJ1-3, the V gene TRBV12-3 or TRBV12-4, with TRBD1 matching 7 bases. There are 15 residues in the CDR3. After removal of 7 bases from V and 0 bases from J, the junction contained 6 bases not matched to a gene. CDR3 bases: TGTGCCAGCACCCAAGGGGGCCACTCTGGAAACACCATATATTTT. Translating it yields CASTQGGHSGNTIYF.

CDR3 protein: CASIGTPSGANVLTF. CDR3 bases: TGTGCCAGCATCGGGACTCCGTCTGGGGCCAACGTCCTGACTTTC. This chain connects TRBV7-8 to TRBJ2-6; D is possibly TRBD2 (6 bases). Germline CDR1 SGHVS, CDR2 FQNEAQ. Between the trimmed V and J ends, which lost 7 bases and 1 base, there was a span of 11 bases. This CDR3 has 15 residues.

The chain combines TRBV7-2 with TRBJ1-3; D gene uncertain. Germline V CDR1 and CDR2: SGHTA, FQGNSA. This CDR3 region has 14 residues. V was pared by 5 bases and J by 0 bases, with 8 bases between. CDR3 DNA: TGTGCCAGCAGCCACCCAAACTCTGGAAACACCATATATTTT. Protein product: CASSHPNSGNTIYF.

This clonotype was seen a handful of times. CDR3 region: CASSGIVYNEQFF. CDR3 sequence (DNA): TGTGCCAGCAGTGGTATCGTTTACAATGAGCAGTTCTTC. The chain links TRBV2 to TRBJ2-1; D remains unclear. CDR1 is SNHLY and CDR2 is FYNNEI in the germline V gene. There are 13 residues in the CDR3. With 4 bases removed from V and 4 bases from J, the gap between germline ends came to 8 bases.

The V and J genes are TRBV19 and TRBJ1-1; D remains unclear. The CDR3 runs 13 residues. Per the germline V gene, CDR1 is LNHDA and CDR2 is SQIVND (reference sequence). The V and J ends lost 4 bases and 5 bases respectively, with 11 bases between them. The CDR3 DNA reads TGTGCCAGTAGTACTACAGTGACGACTGAAGCTTTCTTT. Translated, it gives CASSTTVTTEAFF.

At least ten counts were recorded for this clonotype. This chain links TRBV20-1 with TRBJ2-7; TRBD1 matches 9 bases. The V and J ends lost 6 bases and 5 bases, in that order; junction bases with no gene match: 5. The CDR3 runs 12 residues. Germline values: CDR1 DFQATT, CDR2 SNEGSKA (reference sequence). The CDR3 reads CSAQDRGHEQYF. DNA for the CDR3: TGCAGTGCCCAGGACAGGGGCCACGAGCAGTACTTC.

This chain connects TRBV28 to TRBJ2-3; D possibly corresponds to TRBD1 (6 bases). This CDR3 comprises 17 residues. V lost 7 bases, J lost 1 base, and 21 bases lay in between. CDR1 and CDR2 from the germline V gene are MDHEN and SYDVKM. Here the CDR3 DNA reads TGTGCCAGCAACCCTTTTATGGGGGCCCAAGGCACAGATACGCAGTATTTT. It encodes CASNPFMGAQGTDTQYF.

The rearrangement uses TRBV6-2 or TRBV6-3 and TRBJ2-1; 10 bases fit TRBD2. Germline CDR1 MNHEY, CDR2 SVGEGT. Losses at the gene ends were 6 bases for V and 1 base for J; bases not matched to a gene: 9. This CDR3 spans 17 amino acids. This chain's CDR3 is CASSHGASGRSYNEQFF. CDR3 nucleotide sequence: TGTGCCAGCAGCCACGGGGCTAGCGGGAGATCCTACAATGAGCAGTTCTTC.

This sequence joins TRBV6-1 and TRBJ2-2; TRBD1 might be the D (5 bases). Germline-derived CDR1 and CDR2 are MNHNS and SASEGT. Trimming left V 5 bases short and J 3 bases short, with 16 bases between. The CDR3 totals 16 residues. CDR3 sequence: CASSLGSGSYTGELFF. In DNA form, the CDR3 reads TGTGCCAGCAGTCTGGGGTCAGGGTCATACACCGGGGAGCTGTTTTTT.

This clonotype was detected only a few times. This sequence joins TRBV7-3 and TRBJ2-1; TRBD2 matches 7 bases. This CDR3 spans 15 amino acids. Germline values: CDR1 SGHTA, CDR2 FQGTGA. V lost 8 bases, J lost 0 bases, and 7 bases stayed unmatched. CDR3 nucleotides: TGTGCCAGCGGGGGGAGGGACGGCTCCTACAATGAGCAGTTCTTC. It translates to CASGGRDGSYNEQFF.

Only a few counts were recorded for this clonotype. The chain is built from TRBV5-6 and TRBJ2-1; D may be TRBD1 (6 bases). Germline V gene sequence: CDR1 SGHDT, CDR2 YYEEEE. Trimming left V 5 bases short and J 5 bases short, with 17 bases between. The CDR3 runs 15 residues. The DNA of the CDR3 is TGTGCCAGCAGTGGGGGCGTTTCAAGCGACAATGAGCAGTTCTTC. Translating it yields CASSGGVSSDNEQFF.

This clonotype came up many times. The chain uses TRBV11-2 and TRBJ2-5, with unresolved D. The CDR3 length is 16 residues. Germline-derived CDR1 and CDR2 are SGHAT and FQNNGV. V lost 1 base and J 0 bases, leaving 12 bases between the germline ends. CDR3 protein: CASSLGLGVYQETQYF. Here the CDR3 DNA reads TGTGCCAGCAGCTTAGGTCTCGGAGTCTACCAAGAGACCCAGTACTTC.

This clonotype has more than one count but fewer than ten. CDR3: CAIKVGMDRYTEAFF. CDR3 coding DNA: TGTGCCATCAAGGTGGGAATGGACAGATACACTGAAGCTTTCTTT. The chain is built from TRBV10-3 and TRBJ1-1; a weak D match, TRBD1 (6 bases). CDR3 length equals 15 residues. Trimming shortened V by 7 bases and J by 3 bases, and 18 bases separated the two germline ends. The germline V gene has CDR1 ENHRY and CDR2 SYGVKD.

This clonotype was recorded a few times. The J gene is TRBJ2-2, the V gene TRBV24-1, with 10 nucleotides matching TRBD2. The J segment lost 6 bases and the V segment lost 4 bases, leaving 13 bases of the junction unmatched. There are 18 residues in the CDR3. Germline CDR1 and CDR2: KGHDR and SFDVKD. CDR3 coding DNA: TGTGCCACCAGTGAAGCCGGGCTAGCGGGAGCGGACGCCGGGGAGCTGTTTTTT. Translation gives CATSEAGLAGADAGELFF.

This chain links TRBV11-2 with TRBJ2-3; TRBD2 matches at 11 bases. The V gene end was trimmed by 3 bases and the J gene end by 4 bases; junction bases not matched to a gene: 3. This CDR3 has 15 residues. From germline, CDR1 is SGHAT and CDR2 FQNNGV. The CDR3 loop is CASSFSGRAPDTQYF. Here the CDR3 DNA reads TGTGCCAGCAGCTTTAGCGGGAGGGCCCCAGATACGCAGTATTTT.

This clonotype was observed a handful of times. The chain couples TRBV7-2 to TRBJ1-1; D call uncertain. V was cut by 5 bases and J by 3 bases, with 13 bases left in between. Germline V gene data show CDR1 as SGHTA and CDR2 as FQGNSA. There are 14 residues in the CDR3. The CDR3 sequence: CASSTRRVDTEAFF. The CDR3 DNA reads as TGTGCCAGCAGCACCCGGAGAGTGGACACTGAAGCTTTCTTT. Supplemented by reference TRBV7-2 and TRBJ1-1, the full variable domain reads GAGVSQSPSNKVTEKGKDVELRCDPISGHTALYWYRQSLGQGLEFLIYFQGNSAPDKSGLPSDRFSAERTGGSVSTLTIQRTQQEDSAVYLCASSTRRVDTEAFFGQGTRLTVV.

This clonotype has more than one count but fewer than ten. This rearrangement joins TRBV7-9 to TRBJ1-4; D unclear. V was shortened by 0 bases and J by 7 bases, with 12 bases between the two germline ends. The CDR3 length is 15 residues. Germline lookup yields CDR1 SEHNR and CDR2 FQNEAQ (reference sequence). CDR3 sequence: CASSLAPGWREKLFF. The DNA for the CDR3 is TGTGCCAGCAGCTTAGCCCCGGGGTGGCGTGAAAAACTGTTTTTT.

The chain carries TRBV10-1 and TRBJ2-1; 9 bases agree with TRBD2. V gave up 3 bases and J gave up 9 bases; unmatched junction bases: 9. The V gene's germline CDR1 is WNHNN and CDR2 SYGVQD (reference sequence). CDR3 length: 15 residues. The DNA for the CDR3 is TGCGCCAGCAGTGAAATGGCGGGAGGGCCGGGTGAGCAGTTCTTC. Its translation: CASSEMAGGPGEQFF.

The CDR3 is CASSLEAFAGGPDTQYF. DNA for the CDR3: TGCGCCAGCAGCTTGGAGGCATTTGCGGGAGGGCCCGATACGCAGTATTTT. V gene TRBV5-1 combines with J gene TRBJ2-3, with 9 bases identical to TRBD2. V was clipped by 0 bases and J by 6 bases; unmatched bases: 11. CDR1 is SGHRS and CDR2 is YFSETQ in the germline V gene. The CDR3 is 17 amino acids.

This clonotype has more than one count but fewer than ten. The rearrangement links TRBV28 to TRBJ2-2, with D hard to call. V lost 3 bases and J 7 bases, leaving 6 bases between the germline ends. From germline, CDR1 is MDHEN and CDR2 SYDVKM. The CDR3 consists of 12 residues. In nucleotides, the CDR3 is TGTGCCAGCAGTTTTCTTCACGGGGAGCTGTTTTTT. Translating it yields CASSFLHGELFF.

The chain uses TRBV28 and TRBJ1-1; TRBD1 might be the D (5 bases). There are 17 residues in the CDR3. Germline V CDR1 and CDR2: MDHEN, SYDVKM. The V and J ends lost 5 bases and 0 bases respectively, with 19 bases between them. CDR3 nucleotides: TGTGCCAGCAGTCCAGACAGTCCCCATTACGTGAACACTGAAGCTTTCTTT. Its translation: CASSPDSPHYVNTEAFF.

The chain couples TRBV7-6 to TRBJ2-1, with D hard to call. V gave up 1 base and J gave up 5 bases, with 12 bases separating them. Germline V lookup: CDR1 SGHVS, CDR2 FNYEAQ. The CDR3 loop spans 15 amino acids. The CDR3: CASSLETAADNEQFF. In DNA, the CDR3 is TGTGCCAGCAGCTTAGAAACTGCAGCCGACAATGAGCAGTTCTTC. Looking up the rest from reference TRBV7-6 and TRBJ2-1 gives the full variable domain: GAGVSQSPRYKVTKRGQDVALRCDPISGHVSLYWYRQALGQGPEFLTYFNYEAQQDKSGLPNDRFSAERPEGSISTLTIQRTEQRDSAMYRCASSLETAADNEQFFGPGTRLTVL.

This clonotype was picked up a small number of times. V and J are TRBV20-1 and TRBJ1-1; 7 nucleotides align to TRBD1. The trim removed 7 bases at V and 3 bases at J, leaving 2 bases unmatched. The CDR3 consists of 11 residues. Germline lookup yields CDR1 DFQATT and CDR2 SNEGSKA (reference sequence). The CDR3 loop reads CSVQGDTEAFF. Here the CDR3 DNA reads TGCAGTGTTCAGGGGGACACTGAAGCTTTCTTT.